This T cell receptor beta chain was captured in a study of cytomegalovirus exposure and HLA in healthy donors. The primer mix had 60 Vbeta and 13 Jbeta primers. Sequencing was performed with immunoSEQ multiplex PCR; in TCRdb, only in-frame clones are kept and a portion is missing. The sample has tens of thousands of clones; 55% to 75% are singletons. Germline lookup yields CDR1 SGHRS and CDR2 YFSETQ. This CDR3 region has 14 residues. V was cut by 0 bases and J by 2 bases, with 7 bases left in between. With respect to this clone: The antigen is undetermined.

Study results and limitations: Later analysis demonstrated an association between a missense DCLRE1C variant and TCR beta V- and J-gene trimming. Further analysis was carried out later, and it showed several of the most significant clusters appearing linked to common viral pathogens.

Source material: PBMCs. This clonotype was obtained from a woman in her 30s in good health and CMV-seronegative. J is TRBJ2-3 and V is TRBV5-1, with D uncertain. As DNA, the CDR3 is TGCGCCAGCAGCTTGGTTCAGGCCACAGATACGCAGTATTTT. This encodes CASSLVQATDTQYF.